What follows are 26 T cell receptor beta chains derived from one specimen sequenced in a study of T-cell memory formation after mild COVID-19. One entry per CDR3 protein, called by TCRdb with MiXCR from the 5' RACE reads. This table has about 470,000 distinct CDR3 sequences, 15% to 20% appearing once. The sequencing sample was made of PBMCs or a T cell subset sorted from them (not recorded which). The origin of the receptors is an adult woman who had mild COVID-19 (a few samples of this study predate the infection). Cell type and time point are not known.

The rearrangement links TRBV20-1 to TRBJ1-4; D ambiguous. CDR1 and CDR2 (germline): DFQATT, SNEGSKA (reference sequence). Between the trimmed V and J ends, which lost 6 bases and 8 bases, there was a span of 16 bases. This CDR3 contains 13 residues. The DNA for the CDR3 is TGCAGTGCCTCAAATCGTGTAGGCGAAAAACTGTTTTTT. Protein product: CSASNRVGEKLFF.

The rearrangement links TRBV21-1 to TRBJ1-2; the DNA was not used to check the table's D call, TRBD1. TRBV21-1 corresponds to a pseudogene. This CDR3 is 22 amino acids long. In DNA, the CDR3 is TGTGCCAGCAGCAAAGAACGATGGCAGCTTAAGGCTTTCCCCTCCGCCCCCTATGGCTACACCTTC. It codes for CASSKERWQLKAFPSAPYGYTF.

This clonotype was found many times. This chain uses TRBV3-1 with TRBJ2-5, with 12 bases aligning to TRBD2. Trimming cost V 3 bases and J 1 base; bases outside gene matches: 21. From germline, CDR1 is LGHDT and CDR2 YNNKEL (reference sequence). This CDR3 contains 22 residues. The DNA of the CDR3 is TGTGCCAGCAGCCAGAGCGCGTTACAGGGTGGGGGACTAGCGGGCGTCCAAGAGACCCAGTACTTC. Translating it yields CASSQSALQGGGLAGVQETQYF.

The chain carries TRBV12-3 or TRBV12-4 and TRBJ2-7; D is possibly TRBD2 (5 bases). This CDR3 spans 12 amino acids. V lost 3 bases and J lost 5, with 8 bases in between. This CDR3 is CASSFSANEQYF. Written as DNA, the CDR3 is TGTGCCAGCAGTTTTAGCGCGAACGAGCAGTACTTC.

The chain carries TRBV4-2 and TRBJ2-1, with a possible D match to TRBD1 (6 bases). The CDR3 contains 13 residues. Germline V CDR1 and CDR2: LGHNA, YNFKEQ. V dropped 0 bases and J dropped 7 bases, with 7 bases sitting between them. CDR3 nucleotide sequence: TGTGCCAGCAGCCAAGAGCAGGGGAATGAGCAGTTCTTC. Its translation: CASSQEQGNEQFF.

This clonotype was seen a handful of times. V and J are TRBV7-6 and TRBJ1-6; D unclear. The germline CDR1 and CDR2 sequences are SGHVS and FNYEAQ. The germline V and J ends were trimmed by 1 base and 8 bases, with 6 bases remaining between them. This CDR3 has 13 amino acids. The CDR3 sequence: CASSLGEDSPLHF. CDR3 nucleotide sequence: TGTGCCAGCAGCTTAGGGGAGGATTCACCCCTCCACTTT.

The chain carries TRBV6-5 and TRBJ2-4, with D perhaps matching TRBD1 or TRBD2 (5 bases each). The V and J ends lost 11 bases and 1 base respectively, with 21 bases between them. Germline values: CDR1 MNHEY, CDR2 SVGAGI. The length of the CDR3 is 16 residues. CDR3 DNA: TGTGCCGGGCGGTATGGTTGGGGGATGGCCAAAAACATTCAGTACTTC. It encodes CAGRYGWGMAKNIQYF.

The chain employs TRBV20-1 and TRBJ2-5; D is ambiguous. The CDR3 has 14 residues. Germline CDR1 is DFQATT and CDR2 is SNEGSKA (reference sequence). V lost 0 bases, J lost 4 bases, and 12 bases lay in between. For the CDR3, the DNA is TGCAGTGCTAGAGACCCCCGGTGGGGAGAGACCCAGTACTTC. The encoded protein is CSARDPRWGETQYF.

This chain joins TRBV12-5 and TRBJ2-7; D unclear. CDR1 and CDR2 from the germline V gene are LGHNT and FRNRAP. V lost 4 bases and J 2 bases, leaving 6 bases between the germline ends. The CDR3 runs to 12 residues. The CDR3 region has the DNA TGTGCTAGTGGTTACAGAACCTACGAGCAGTACTTC. Its translation: CASGYRTYEQYF.

V is TRBV3-1 and J is TRBJ2-7, with a possible D match to TRBD2 (5 bases). Between the trimmed V and J ends, which lost 6 bases and 12 bases, there was a span of 18 bases. The CDR3 sequence is 12 residues long. Germline CDR1 reads LGHDT; CDR2 reads YNNKEL (reference sequence). The CDR3 reads CASSPRSGRAYF. In nucleotides, the CDR3 is TGTGCCAGCAGTCCAAGATCCGGGCGGGCGTACTTC.

At least ten counts were recorded for this clonotype. V and J are TRBV6-5 and TRBJ2-1, with D hard to call. The V and J ends lost 3 bases and 0 bases respectively, with 9 bases between them. The CDR3 totals 15 residues. Germline V CDR1 and CDR2: MNHEY, SVGAGI. The DNA of the CDR3 is TGTGCCAGCAGTTATCACCCGAGCTCCTACAATGAGCAGTTCTTC. Its translation: CASSYHPSSYNEQFF.

The chain has TRBV29-1 and TRBJ2-1; D unclear. The CDR3 covers 14 residues. Per germline, CDR1 SQVTM and CDR2 ANQGSEA. V was trimmed by 3 bases and J by 0 bases, leaving 9 bases between them. The CDR3: CSVDGKSSYNEQFF. In DNA, the CDR3 is TGCAGCGTTGATGGCAAAAGCTCCTACAATGAGCAGTTCTTC.

This clonotype has a count of ten or more. The chain carries TRBV12-3 or TRBV12-4 and TRBJ1-2; D is possibly TRBD1 (5 bases). Trimming cost V 5 bases and J 8 bases, with 12 bases left between them. This CDR3 comprises 12 residues. CDR3 loop: CASSLQGGGYTF. CDR3 nucleotides: TGTGCCAGCAGTCTCCAGGGAGGCGGCTACACCTTC.

There are a few counts of this clonotype. V gene TRBV9 combines with J gene TRBJ1-6, with 9 bases lining up with TRBD1. Trimming took 4 bases from V and 4 from J; bases not matched to a gene: 6. The germline gives CDR1 SGDLS, CDR2 YYNGEE. This CDR3 has 16 amino acids. In nucleotides, the CDR3 is TGTGCCAGCAGCCCCCGGACAGGGGAGTATAATTCACCCCTCCACTTT. This codes for CASSPRTGEYNSPLHF.

At least ten counts were recorded for this clonotype. This chain links TRBV9 with TRBJ2-7; 8 nucleotides align to TRBD2. There are 16 residues in the CDR3. Germline assignment: CDR1 SGDLS and CDR2 YYNGEE. V lost 1 base, J lost 2 bases, and 8 bases stayed unmatched. DNA for the CDR3: TGTGCCAGCAGCGTATGTTTACTAGCGGAGACCTACGAGCAGTACTTC. Amino acids: CASSVCLLAETYEQYF.

This clonotype was seen more than once but under ten times. The rearrangement links TRBV7-2 to TRBJ2-3, with D possibly matching TRBD1 (5 bases). Germline V CDR1 and CDR2: SGHTA, FQGNSA. V gave up 6 bases and J gave up 4 bases, with 17 bases separating them. The CDR3 extends over 15 amino acids. CDR3 nucleotide sequence: TGTGCCAGCAGTCCAACAGGAATCTGGGCAGATACGCAGTATTTT. It is translated as CASSPTGIWADTQYF.

Only a few counts were recorded for this clonotype. The V call is TRBV7-9, the J call TRBJ2-2; no reliable D call. V shed 10 bases and J shed 6 bases, with 12 bases lying between them. Germline CDR1 and CDR2: SEHNR and FQNEAQ (reference sequence). This CDR3 spans 12 amino acids. CDR3 in amino acids: CAIPKVSGELFF. The CDR3 DNA follows: TGTGCCATCCCGAAGGTATCCGGGGAGCTGTTTTTT.

J is TRBJ1-1 and V is TRBV7-3; tentatively, D is TRBD1 (5 bases). Germline V CDR1 and CDR2: SGHTA, FQGTGA. This CDR3 comprises 15 residues. Trimming took off 2 bases at V and 6 bases at J, with 16 bases between the two ends. This CDR3 is CASSLGLSRVSEAFF. The CDR3 nucleotides read TGTGCCAGCAGCTTAGGTTTATCCAGGGTCTCTGAAGCTTTCTTT.

This clonotype came up a few times. In DNA form, the CDR3 reads TGTGCCAGCAGCGTAATTGCCGCTGGGGCCAACGTCCTGACTTTC. Translated, it gives CASSVIAAGANVLTF. The chain links TRBV9 to TRBJ2-6; D gene unclear. Germline V gene lookup returns CDR1 SGDLS and CDR2 YYNGEE. The CDR3 consists of 15 residues. V gave up 1 base and J gave up 2 bases, with 7 bases separating them.

This clonotype was detected ten times or more. The gene calls are TRBV6-5 and TRBJ2-5, with 10 bases identical to TRBD2. CDR3 length: 14 residues. With V trimmed by 3 bases and J by 5 bases, 3 bases remained unmatched. Germline V CDR1 and CDR2: MNHEY, SVGAGI. CDR3 sequence: CASSYGSGRETQYF. The CDR3 region has the DNA TGTGCCAGCAGTTATGGTAGCGGGAGGGAGACCCAGTACTTC.

The rearrangement joins TRBV29-1 to TRBJ2-3; 7 bases map to TRBD1. CDR1 is SQVTM and CDR2 is ANQGSEA in the germline V gene. This CDR3 is 16 amino acids long. Germline trimming cut 3 bases from V and 0 bases from J; bases unmatched to any gene: 9. Here the CDR3 reads CSVEGTGALSTDTQYF. The DNA for the CDR3 is TGCAGCGTTGAGGGAACAGGGGCCCTTAGCACAGATACGCAGTATTTT.

In this sample, this clonotype turned up a few times. J is TRBJ1-1 and V is TRBV7-9, with TRBD1 identical over 10 bases. This CDR3 region has 16 residues. Germline CDR1 SEHNR, CDR2 FQNEAQ (reference sequence). The V segment lost 6 bases and the J segment 6 bases; nucleotides outside the gene matches: 13. The CDR3 bases are TGTGCCAGCAGTCTACCGGGACAGGGGATTTTTGCTGAAGCTTTCTTT. It yields the protein CASSLPGQGIFAEAFF.

This clonotype appeared many times. The genes are TRBV7-8 and TRBJ1-1; the D is unclear. The V and J ends lost 6 bases and 2 bases respectively, with 19 bases between them. CDR3 size: 16 residues. Germline CDR1 reads SGHVS; CDR2 reads FQNEAQ. The CDR3: CASRNTRGGQNTEAFF. CDR3 sequence (DNA): TGTGCCAGCAGAAATACCCGGGGTGGGCAAAACACTGAAGCTTTCTTT.

The chain carries TRBV12-3 or TRBV12-4 and TRBJ2-6; D is ambiguous. Trimming stripped 7 bases from V and 0 bases from J, with 13 bases between. CDR3 length: 16 residues. CDR3 DNA: TGTGCCAGCAAGGGCAGCTTGAGCTCTGGGGCCAACGTCCTGACTTTC. Translated: CASKGSLSSGANVLTF.

This clonotype turned up a few times. The chain recombines TRBV5-1 with TRBJ1-1; TRBD1 matches at 7 bases. The junction had 10 bases not matched to a gene; V was cut back by 4 bases and J by 4 bases. The V gene's germline CDR1 is SGHRS and CDR2 YFSETQ. The length of the CDR3 is 15 residues. CDR3 DNA: TGCGCCAGCAGCGTACAGTCGGGACAGTCCACTGAAGCTTTCTTT. As protein: CASSVQSGQSTEAFF.

The sample holds a few counts of this clonotype. The chain carries TRBV6-4 and TRBJ1-1; TRBD1 agrees at 8 bases. CDR3 size: 15 residues. After removal of 3 bases from V and 1 base from J, the junction contained 4 bases not matched to a gene. Per the germline V gene, CDR1 is MRHNA and CDR2 is SNTAGT. The CDR3, as DNA: TGTGCCAGCAGTGAGCGGACAGGGACGAACACTGAAGCTTTCTTT. This translates into CASSERTGTNTEAFF.